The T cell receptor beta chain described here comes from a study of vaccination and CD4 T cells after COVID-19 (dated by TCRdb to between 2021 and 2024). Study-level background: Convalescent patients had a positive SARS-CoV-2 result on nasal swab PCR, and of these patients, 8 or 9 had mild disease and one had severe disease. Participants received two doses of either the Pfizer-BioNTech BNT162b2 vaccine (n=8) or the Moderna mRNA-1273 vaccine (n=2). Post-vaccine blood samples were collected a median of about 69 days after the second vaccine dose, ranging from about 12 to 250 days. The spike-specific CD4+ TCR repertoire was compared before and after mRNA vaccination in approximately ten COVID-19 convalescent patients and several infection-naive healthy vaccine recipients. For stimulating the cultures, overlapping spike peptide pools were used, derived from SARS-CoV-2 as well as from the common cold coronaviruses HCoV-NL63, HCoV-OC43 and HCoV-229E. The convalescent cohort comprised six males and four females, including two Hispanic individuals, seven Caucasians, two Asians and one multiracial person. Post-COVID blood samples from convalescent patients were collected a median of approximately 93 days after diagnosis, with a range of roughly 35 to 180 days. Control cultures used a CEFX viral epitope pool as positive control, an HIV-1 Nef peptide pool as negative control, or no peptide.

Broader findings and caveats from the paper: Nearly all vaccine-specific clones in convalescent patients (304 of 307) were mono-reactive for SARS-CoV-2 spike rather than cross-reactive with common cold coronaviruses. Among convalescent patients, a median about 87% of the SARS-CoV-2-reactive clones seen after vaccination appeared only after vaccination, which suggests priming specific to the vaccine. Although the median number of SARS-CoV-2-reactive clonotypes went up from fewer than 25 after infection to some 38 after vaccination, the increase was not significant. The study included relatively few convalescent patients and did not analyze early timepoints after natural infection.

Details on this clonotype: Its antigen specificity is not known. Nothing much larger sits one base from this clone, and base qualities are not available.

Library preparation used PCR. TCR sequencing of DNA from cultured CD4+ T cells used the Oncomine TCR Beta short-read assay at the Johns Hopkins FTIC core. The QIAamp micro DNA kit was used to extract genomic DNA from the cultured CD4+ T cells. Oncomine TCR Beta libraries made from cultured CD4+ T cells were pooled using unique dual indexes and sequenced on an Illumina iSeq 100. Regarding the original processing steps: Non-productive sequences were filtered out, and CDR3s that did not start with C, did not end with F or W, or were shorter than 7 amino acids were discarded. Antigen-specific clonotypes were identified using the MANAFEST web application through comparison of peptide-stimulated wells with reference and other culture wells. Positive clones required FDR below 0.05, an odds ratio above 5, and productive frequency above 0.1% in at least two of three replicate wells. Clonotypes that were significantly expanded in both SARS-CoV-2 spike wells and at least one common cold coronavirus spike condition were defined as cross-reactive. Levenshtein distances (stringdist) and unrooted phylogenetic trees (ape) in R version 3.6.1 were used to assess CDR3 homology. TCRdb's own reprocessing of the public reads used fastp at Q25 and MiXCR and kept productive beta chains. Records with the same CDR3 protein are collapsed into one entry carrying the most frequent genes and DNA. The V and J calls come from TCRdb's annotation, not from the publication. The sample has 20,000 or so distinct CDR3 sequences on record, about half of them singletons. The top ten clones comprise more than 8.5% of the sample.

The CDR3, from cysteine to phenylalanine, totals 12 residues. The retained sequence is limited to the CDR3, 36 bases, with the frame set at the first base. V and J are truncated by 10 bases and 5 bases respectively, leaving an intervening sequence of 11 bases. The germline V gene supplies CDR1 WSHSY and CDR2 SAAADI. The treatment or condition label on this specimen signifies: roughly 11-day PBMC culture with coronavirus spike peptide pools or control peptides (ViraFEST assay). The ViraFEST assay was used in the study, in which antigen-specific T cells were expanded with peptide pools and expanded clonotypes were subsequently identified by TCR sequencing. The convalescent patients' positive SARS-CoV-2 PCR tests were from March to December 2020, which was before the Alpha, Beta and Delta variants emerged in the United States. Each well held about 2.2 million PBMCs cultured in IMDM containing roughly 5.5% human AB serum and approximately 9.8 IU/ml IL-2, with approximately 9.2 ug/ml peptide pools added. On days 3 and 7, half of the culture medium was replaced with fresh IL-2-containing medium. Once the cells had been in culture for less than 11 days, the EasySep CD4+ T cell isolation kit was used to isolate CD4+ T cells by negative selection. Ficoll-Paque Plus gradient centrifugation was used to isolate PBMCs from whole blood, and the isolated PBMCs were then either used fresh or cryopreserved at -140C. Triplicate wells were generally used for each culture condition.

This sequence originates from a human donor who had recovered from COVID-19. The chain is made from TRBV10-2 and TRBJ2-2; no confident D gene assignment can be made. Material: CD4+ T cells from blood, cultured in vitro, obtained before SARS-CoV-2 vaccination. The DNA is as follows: TGCGCCACGCGCCCTTCAACCGGGGAGCTGTTTTTT. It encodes CATRPSTGELFF.